Following are 19 T cell receptor beta chains from one sample sequenced in a study of blood T cell repertoires in COVID-19. Produced via immunoSEQ multiplex PCR; TCRdb's table is partial and in-frame only. In the table there are about 43,000 clones, roughly 80% of which are singletons. The sequenced sample was peripheral blood. These receptors originate from a woman in her sixties with acute or convalescent COVID-19.

The genes are TRBV2 and TRBJ2-3; possibly TRBD2 for D (5 bases). The CDR3 runs to 14 residues. Trimming took off 3 bases at V and 2 bases at J, with 9 bases between the two ends. Germline V gives CDR1 SNHLY, CDR2 FYNNEI. Here the CDR3 reads CASSDGVNTDTQYF. The CDR3 region has the DNA TGTGCCAGCAGTGACGGGGTCAACACAGATACGCAGTATTTT.

This clone was detected only once. CDR3 residues: CASSTALEQETQYF. CDR3 bases: TGTGCCAGCAGTACTGCCCTGGAGCAAGAGACCCAGTACTTC. The chain combines TRBV5-6 with TRBJ2-5, with D hard to call. The length of the CDR3 is 14 residues. CDR1 SGHDT and CDR2 YYEEEE come from the germline V gene. V was pared by 5 bases and J by 2 bases, with 13 bases between.

The rearrangement uses TRBV27 and TRBJ2-7, with 7 bases fitting TRBD2. This CDR3 has 15 amino acids. Germline trimming cut 2 bases from V and 3 bases from J; bases unmatched to any gene: 7. Germline V gene lookup returns CDR1 MNHEY and CDR2 SMNVEV (reference sequence). CDR3 loop: CASSLREGGRYEQYF. The CDR3 nucleotides are TGTGCCAGCAGTTTAAGGGAGGGCGGACGCTACGAGCAGTACTTC.

This clone was observed a single time. The chain employs TRBV6-1 and TRBJ1-5, with D possibly being TRBD1 (5 bases). The germline gives CDR1 MNHNS, CDR2 SASEGT. The CDR3 sequence is 15 residues long. V was cut by 3 bases and J by 6 bases, with 15 bases left in between. In nucleotides, the CDR3 is TGTGCCAGCAGTGAGGGTCAGGGTATGGGTCAGCCCCAGCATTTT. Translating it yields CASSEGQGMGQPQHF.

CDR3: CASSQDYGNSGGYTQYF. The CDR3 DNA reads as TGCGCCAGCAGCCAAGACTATGGTAATAGCGGGGGGTATACGCAGTATTTT. J is TRBJ2-3 and V is TRBV4-3; 10 bases are shared with TRBD2. V trimming: 0 bases; J trimming: 7 bases; junction bases outside the gene matches: 10. The CDR3 totals 17 residues. Germline V gives CDR1 LGHNA, CDR2 YSLEER.

The CDR3 reads CASSKGHRTGQPQHF. The CDR3 coding sequence is TGTGCCAGCAGTAAGGGACACCGGACGGGACAGCCCCAGCATTTT. This chain connects TRBV6-5 to TRBJ1-5, with D perhaps matching TRBD1 (6 bases). V lost 5 bases, J lost 7 bases, and 18 bases lay in between. The V gene's germline CDR1 is MNHEY and CDR2 SVGAGI. This CDR3 is built from 15 residues.

This chain links TRBV5-4 with TRBJ1-4; 7 bases are a match to TRBD1. The V gene end was trimmed by 4 bases and the J gene end by 0 bases; junction bases not matched to a gene: 3. Germline values: CDR1 SGHNT, CDR2 YYREEE (reference sequence). CDR3 length equals 15 residues. CDR3: CASSGTATTNEKLFF. CDR3 nucleotides: TGTGCCAGCAGCGGGACAGCCACAACTAATGAAAAACTGTTTTTT. Full variable domain (outside the CDR3, taken from reference TRBV5-4 and TRBJ1-4): ETGVTQSPTHLIKTRGQQVTLRCSSQSGHNTVSWYQQALGQGPQFIFQYYREEENGRGNFPPRFSGLQFPNYSSELNVNALELDDSALYLCASSGTATTNEKLFFGSGTQLSVL.

This chain links TRBV5-4 with TRBJ2-1; 7 bases align to TRBD2. Germline loops: CDR1 SGHNT, CDR2 YYREEE (reference sequence). With 4 bases clipped from V and 2 bases from J, the junction kept 6 bases outside the gene matches. CDR3 size: 15 residues. The CDR3 DNA reads TGTGCCAGCAGCCCCCCGGGGACTACCTACAATGAGCAGTTCTTC. Translation: CASSPPGTTYNEQFF.

The chain uses TRBV5-1 and TRBJ1-4; no clear D gene. CDR1 SGHRS and CDR2 YFSETQ come from the germline V gene. The length of the CDR3 is 14 residues. V was clipped by 0 bases and J by 0 bases, with 3 bases between them. The CDR3 loop is CASSLDSTNEKLFF. CDR3 DNA: TGCGCCAGCAGCTTGGACTCAACTAATGAAAAACTGTTTTTT. Together with reference TRBV5-1 and TRBJ1-4, the CDR3 gives the full variable domain: KAGVTQTPRYLIKTRGQQVTLSCSPISGHRSVSWYQQTPGQGLQFLFEYFSETQRNKGNFPGRFSGRQFSNSRSEMNVSTLELGDSALYLCASSLDSTNEKLFFGSGTQLSVL.

This clone has a handful of counts. This chain links TRBV7-9 with TRBJ1-2; D may be TRBD1 (5 bases). The V gene lost 5 bases and the J gene lost 8 bases, with 15 bases spanning the gap. CDR3 length: 13 amino acids. Germline CDR1 is SEHNR and CDR2 is FQNEAQ (reference sequence). The CDR3 DNA reads as TGTGCCAGCAGCGACGGGACTCACGGAGGCTACACCTTC. Residues: CASSDGTHGGYTF. The variable domain in full, with the rest retrieved from reference TRBV7-9 and TRBJ1-2, is DTGVSQNPRHKITKRGQNVTFRCDPISEHNRLYWYRQTLGQGPEFLTYFQNEAQLEKSRLLSDRFSAERPKGSFSTLEIQRTEQGDSAMYLCASSDGTHGGYTFGSGTRLTVV.

The genes are TRBV9 and TRBJ2-7; TRBD2 is a possible D gene (7 bases). Trimming shortened V by 2 bases and J by 2 bases, and 11 bases separated the two germline ends. The CDR3 length is 14 residues. Looked up from germline, CDR1 is SGDLS and CDR2 is YYNGEE. The DNA for the CDR3 is TGTGCCAGCAGCGTTGGCGGGGGCACCTACGAGCAGTACTTC. As protein: CASSVGGGTYEQYF.

This chain's CDR3 is CASSYSLDRGYEQYF. The DNA for the CDR3 is TGTGCCAGCAGTTACTCCTTGGACAGGGGCTACGAGCAGTACTTC. V and J are TRBV6-6 and TRBJ2-7, with 9 bases fitting TRBD1. Per the germline V gene, CDR1 is MNHNY and CDR2 is SVGAGI (reference sequence). Trimming removed 0 bases from V and 3 bases from J; junction bases left unmatched: 3. CDR3 length: 15 residues.

This chain connects TRBV6-5 to TRBJ1-1; D ambiguous. This CDR3 has 13 residues. CDR1 and CDR2 (germline): MNHEY, SVGAGI. The V end was cut by 7 bases, the J end by 5 bases, with 14 bases between. CDR3 sequence reads: CASTEAQGTEAFF. CDR3 DNA sequence: TGTGCCAGCACCGAGGCCCAAGGAACTGAAGCTTTCTTT.

V gene TRBV19 combines with J gene TRBJ1-1; D possibly corresponds to TRBD1 (5 bases). Germline loops: CDR1 LNHDA, CDR2 SQIVND (reference sequence). With 5 bases removed from V and 5 bases from J, the gap between germline ends came to 9 bases. The CDR3 is 12 amino acids. CDR3 sequence (DNA): TGTGCCAGTAGTTTGGAGGGGACTGAAGCTTTCTTT. Translating gives CASSLEGTEAFF.

This chain uses TRBV5-8 with TRBJ1-1; D is possibly TRBD1 (6 bases). This CDR3 region has 14 residues. Trimming took 2 bases from V and 4 from J, leaving 12 bases between them. CDR1 and CDR2 (germline): SGHTS, YDEGEE. The CDR3 spells CASSFGTIGTEAFF. CDR3 in DNA: TGTGCCAGCAGCTTCGGGACAATCGGCACTGAAGCTTTCTTT.

This clone was seen a handful of times. The gene calls are TRBV25-1 and TRBJ1-2; D perhaps matches TRBD1 (5 bases). CDR3 length equals 16 residues. V was cut by 4 bases and J by 1 base, with 16 bases left in between. Per germline, CDR1 MGHDK and CDR2 SYGVNS. CDR3 coding DNA: TGTGCCAGCAGTGCTCGTGGCAGGGAGGGTAACTATGGCTACACCTTC. It encodes CASSARGREGNYGYTF.

J is TRBJ2-3 and V is TRBV19; D is undetermined. Looked up from germline, CDR1 is LNHDA and CDR2 is SQIVND (reference sequence). The CDR3 is made up of 14 amino acids. V lost 2 bases and J 1 base, leaving 7 bases between the germline ends. CDR3 sequence reads: CASSIYQGTDTQYF. CDR3 coding DNA: TGTGCCAGTAGTATATATCAGGGCACAGATACGCAGTATTTT.

The count of this clone is one. This chain links TRBV3-1 (or the pseudogene TRBV3-2) with TRBJ2-7, with D possibly being TRBD1 (6 bases). V was clipped by 5 bases and J by 3 bases, with 11 bases between them. The germline gives CDR1 LGHDT, CDR2 YNNKEL (reference sequence). The CDR3 consists of 13 residues. This chain's CDR3 is CASSYRGGYEQYF. The CDR3 region has the DNA TGTGCCAGCAGCTACCGAGGGGGCTACGAGCAGTACTTC.

The chain couples TRBV30 to TRBJ2-3; D perhaps matches TRBD1 (6 bases). V lost 4 bases and J lost 4, with 15 bases in between. The CDR3 is 14 residues long. The germline gives CDR1 GTSNPN, CDR2 SVGIG (reference sequence). Here the CDR3 DNA reads TGTGCCTGGACGGTAGGGGGAAGGGCAGATACGCAGTATTTT. Protein product: CAWTVGGRADTQYF.